These 21 T cell receptor beta chains were all obtained from the same sample, sequenced in a study of T cells in Graves' hyperthyroidism and ophthalmopathy. TCR beta CDR3 regions were amplified from RNA. Carried out on the TCR CDR3, a first-round RT-PCR used the HTBI primer set. TCRdb fed the multiplex PCR reads into MiXCR, producing one record per CDR3 protein. This sample has more than 600,000 distinct CDR3 sequences, with 15% to 20% found just once. Sequenced sample: blood. Every receptor here comes from a man in his late teens or twenties with Graves' hyperthyroidism.

This clonotype was observed many times. The chain couples TRBV20-1 to TRBJ2-7; D may be TRBD1 (6 bases). The ends were cut back, 5 bases at V and 3 bases at J, with 17 bases in the middle. Germline V gene lookup returns CDR1 DFQATT and CDR2 SNEGSKA (reference sequence). The CDR3 spans 14 residues. The CDR3 is CSAYLPGHFYEQYF. In nucleotides, the CDR3 is TGCAGTGCTTACCTCCCGGGACACTTCTACGAGCAGTACTTC.

The chain is built from TRBV7-9 and TRBJ2-2; D is perhaps TRBD1 or TRBD2 (5 bases each). Germline V lookup: CDR1 SEHNR, CDR2 FQNEAQ (reference sequence). The CDR3 spans 16 residues. V lost 4 bases, J lost 2 bases, and 14 bases lay in between. CDR3: CASSSIRDPNTGELFF. CDR3 DNA: TGTGCCAGCAGCTCAATCCGGGACCCTAACACCGGGGAGCTGTTTTTT.

The sample holds a few counts of this clonotype. This chain uses TRBV24-1 with TRBJ2-1; 7 positions agree with TRBD1. The length of the CDR3 is 16 residues. V dropped 4 bases and J dropped 0; count of bases not matched to a gene: 5. Germline CDR1 is KGHDR and CDR2 is SFDVKD. The CDR3 spells CATSEAGGSSYNEQFF. The CDR3 DNA is TGTGCCACCAGTGAGGCAGGGGGTAGCTCCTACAATGAGCAGTTCTTC.

This clonotype was seen a few times. The chain recombines TRBV6-1 with TRBJ1-2, with 12 bases aligning to TRBD1. This CDR3 is built from 15 residues. CDR1 and CDR2 from the germline V gene are MNHNS and SASEGT. The ends lost 4 bases at V and 8 bases at J; junction bases unmatched: 8. DNA for the CDR3: TGTGCCAGCAGTGCCCCGGGACAGGGGGCTGGAGGCTACACCTTC. Translation: CASSAPGQGAGGYTF.

The V and J genes are TRBV4-2 and TRBJ2-4; TRBD2 matches at 15 bases. V lost 4 bases, J lost 7 bases, and 5 bases stayed unmatched. The germline V gene has CDR1 LGHNA and CDR2 YNFKEQ. The CDR3 loop spans 16 amino acids. The CDR3: CASSRGLAGGGNIQYF. The CDR3 coding sequence is TGTGCCAGCAGCCGCGGACTAGCGGGAGGGGGTAACATTCAGTACTTC.

J is TRBJ2-2 and V is TRBV5-1; D ambiguous. Germline CDR1 is SGHRS and CDR2 is YFSETQ. The CDR3 spans 15 residues. The V end lost 5 bases, the J end lost 1 base, and 12 bases lay between the germline ends. The chain's CDR3 is CASRGTFVNTGELFF. Here the CDR3 DNA reads TGCGCCAGCAGGGGCACCTTTGTGAACACCGGGGAGCTGTTTTTT.

The table lists this clonotype with a few counts. V and J are TRBV19 and TRBJ1-5, with TRBD1 matching over 8 bases. The ends lost 0 bases at V and 7 bases at J; junction bases unmatched: 5. CDR3 length: 15 amino acids. The germline V gene has CDR1 LNHDA and CDR2 SQIVND (reference sequence). In DNA, the CDR3 is TGTGCCAGTAGTATAGATGGACAGGGAGCCCAGCCCCAGCATTTT. It encodes CASSIDGQGAQPQHF.

The chain couples TRBV18 to TRBJ2-2; 10 bases map to TRBD2. Trimming removed 5 bases from V and 6 bases from J; junction bases left unmatched: 6. The CDR3 covers 15 residues. Per the germline V gene, CDR1 is KGHSH and CDR2 is LQKENI. The CDR3 region is CASSTLAGLPGELFF. CDR3 DNA: TGTGCCAGCTCAACACTAGCGGGGCTCCCCGGGGAGCTGTTTTTT.

This clonotype came up many times. This chain uses TRBV27 with TRBJ1-5; D is unclear. The CDR3 sequence is 15 residues long. The V end was cut by 5 bases, the J end by 0 bases, with 11 bases between. Germline CDR1 and CDR2: MNHEY and SMNVEV (reference sequence). The CDR3 DNA follows: TGTGCCAGCAGTCCTGTGGATTCTAGCAATCAGCCCCAGCATTTT. Its protein product is CASSPVDSSNQPQHF.

In its sample, this clonotype was seen many times. V is TRBV28 and J is TRBJ2-7, with D unclear. This CDR3 comprises 11 residues. V was clipped by 8 bases and J by 2 bases, with 7 bases between them. Per the germline V gene, CDR1 is MDHEN and CDR2 is SYDVKM. CDR3 loop: CASADTYEQYF. The CDR3 DNA follows: TGTGCCAGCGCAGATACCTACGAGCAGTACTTC.

Many counts were recorded for this clonotype. The limits of the CDR3 on the DNA are not certain, so only TCRdb's listed CDR3 is given. This rearrangement joins TRBV2 to TRBJ2-7; TRBD2 is taken as the D call from the table, unchecked against the DNA. The CDR3 has 16 amino acids, counting both end residues. Germline V CDR1 and CDR2: SNHLY, FYNNEI. CDR3 sequence: CASSTSAGLKPYEQYF.

This clonotype was recorded many times. This chain uses TRBV18 with TRBJ1-1; TRBD1 agrees at 7 bases. The CDR3 loop spans 12 amino acids. V lost 6 bases and J lost 6; bases outside the gene matches: 4. Per the germline V gene, CDR1 is KGHSH and CDR2 is LQKENI. The CDR3 nucleotides are TGTGCCAGCTCGCGGGGGACAGCTGAAGCTTTCTTT. Translation gives CASSRGTAEAFF. The full variable domain, its missing parts supplied by reference TRBV18 and TRBJ1-1, is NAGVMQNPRHLVRRRGQEARLRCSPMKGHSHVYWYRQLPEEGLKFMVYLQKENIIDESGMPKERFSAEFPKEGPSILRIQQVVRGDSAAYFCASSRGTAEAFFGQGTRLTVV.

The chain employs TRBV30 and TRBJ2-3, with D possibly being TRBD2 (6 bases). Germline-derived CDR1 and CDR2 are GTSNPN and SVGIG (reference sequence). CDR3 length: 14 amino acids. V was shortened by 3 bases and J by 5 bases, with 15 bases between the two germline ends. CDR3 region: CAWSWGVGQDTQYF. In DNA, the CDR3 is TGTGCCTGGAGCTGGGGGGTAGGACAAGATACGCAGTATTTT.

The J gene is TRBJ1-3, the V gene TRBV28; D not certain. V was trimmed by 5 bases and J by 4 bases, leaving 12 bases between them. Per the germline V gene, CDR1 is MDHEN and CDR2 is SYDVKM. The CDR3 length is 14 residues. Here the CDR3 reads CASSIREYGNTIYF. The CDR3 DNA sequence: TGTGCCAGCAGTATACGAGAATACGGAAACACCATATATTTT.

The chain is built from TRBV27 and TRBJ2-1; TRBD2 aligns across 11 bases. The CDR3 is made up of 16 amino acids. Germline assignment: CDR1 MNHEY and CDR2 SMNVEV (reference sequence). Trimming took 5 bases from V and 9 from J; bases not matched to a gene: 12. CDR3 DNA: TGTGCCAGCAGTAACGGGGCACTAGCGGGAGAGGGTGAGCAGTTCTTC. As protein: CASSNGALAGEGEQFF.

This clonotype was seen repeatedly, ten times or more. CDR3 sequence reads: CSARRGEDEKLFF. The DNA of the CDR3 is TGCAGTGCTAGGAGGGGCGAGGATGAAAAACTGTTTTTT. V gene TRBV20-1 combines with J gene TRBJ1-4; D may be TRBD1 (5 bases). V was pared by 3 bases and J by 6 bases, with 11 bases between. Germline-derived CDR1 and CDR2 are DFQATT and SNEGSKA (reference sequence). The CDR3 has 13 residues.

Only a few counts were recorded for this clonotype. The rearrangement joins TRBV13 to TRBJ2-5, with TRBD2 identical over 8 bases. Germline V lookup: CDR1 PRHDT, CDR2 FYEKMQ (reference sequence). The CDR3 contains 16 residues. V trimming: 5 bases; J trimming: 2 bases; junction bases outside the gene matches: 10. The CDR3 loop reads CASSPPGGANQETQYF. The DNA for the CDR3 is TGTGCCAGCAGCCCCCCGGGGGGGGCCAATCAAGAGACCCAGTACTTC.

In its sample, this clonotype was seen a few times. V gene TRBV20-1 combines with J gene TRBJ2-5, with 8 bases lining up with TRBD2. The CDR3 runs to 16 residues. CDR1 DFQATT and CDR2 SNEGSKA come from the germline V gene (reference sequence). The ends lost 5 bases at V and 1 base at J; junction bases unmatched: 12. The CDR3 spells CSARRLARVLQETQYF. In nucleotides, the CDR3 is TGCAGTGCTCGCCGACTAGCGAGAGTCCTCCAAGAGACCCAGTACTTC.

This clonotype occurred a few times. The chain links TRBV9 to TRBJ2-7, with 11 bases aligning to TRBD2. The germline CDR1 and CDR2 sequences are SGDLS and YYNGEE. The J segment lost 5 bases and the V segment lost 0 bases, leaving 4 bases of the junction unmatched. The CDR3 is 15 amino acids. The CDR3 here is CASSVGLAGSNEQYF. The CDR3 region has the DNA TGTGCCAGCAGCGTAGGACTAGCGGGATCGAACGAGCAGTACTTC.

In this sample, this clonotype turned up many times. V and J are TRBV30 and TRBJ1-1; 9 positions match TRBD1. This CDR3 region has 14 residues. The germline CDR1 and CDR2 sequences are GTSNPN and SVGIG (reference sequence). The junction had 6 bases not matched to a gene; V was cut back by 4 bases and J by 3 bases. CDR3 protein: CAWNRWDRDTEAFF. The CDR3 DNA follows: TGTGCCTGGAACCGCTGGGACAGGGACACTGAAGCTTTCTTT.

The chain combines TRBV7-9 with TRBJ2-7, with TRBD2 matching 11 bases. The V and J ends lost 8 bases and 2 bases, in that order; junction bases with no gene match: 14. There are 17 residues in the CDR3. Germline loops: CDR1 SEHNR, CDR2 FQNEAQ (reference sequence). The CDR3 DNA is TGTGCCAGCCGCGCGGGAACTAGCGGGAGACTTGCCTACGAGCAGTACTTC. Translated, it gives CASRAGTSGRLAYEQYF. Looking up the rest from reference TRBV7-9 and TRBJ2-7 gives the full variable domain: DTGVSQNPRHKITKRGQNVTFRCDPISEHNRLYWYRQTLGQGPEFLTYFQNEAQLEKSRLLSDRFSAERPKGSFSTLEIQRTEQGDSAMYLCASRAGTSGRLAYEQYFGPGTRLTVT.